This T cell receptor (beta chain) emerged from a study of identical twins. The study, taken as a whole, reports: Insertions were fewer in abundant cord blood beta clonotypes, whereas memory repertoires showed none of this pattern. Weaker excess sharing between twins was seen in beta out-of-frame sequences.

In its sample, this clonotype was seen many times. Its antigen remains unknown. The authors used template switching to add a universal primer site and gave cDNA unique molecular identifiers. TCRdb independently ran MiXCR on the 5' RACE reads; one entry per CDR3 protein. The repertoire holds approximately 690,000 distinct CDR3 sequences, with around 6.1% as singletons. This CDR3 has 12 residues. Deletions cut 6 bases from V and 6 bases from J, with 11 bases between. Germline V gene lookup returns CDR1 ENHRY and CDR2 SYGVKD. The chain recombines TRBV10-3 with TRBJ1-1; D might be TRBD1 (6 bases). This sequence was found in a man between 18 and 35 years old in good health. Material: naive T cells sorted from blood. The DNA of the CDR3 is TGTGCCATCAGGAACCAGGGGTCTGAAGCTTTCTTT. This sequence encodes CAIRNQGSEAFF.